This T cell receptor (beta chain) is drawn from a study of human versus mouse CDR3 diversity and MHC coevolution. Regarding the study as a whole: Human CDR3s averaged more deletions and insertions than mouse CDR3s. Most of the three human donors had the lowest clonal inequality. Humans had the largest estimated TCR beta repertoire, some 1.7 million clonotypes.

Naive CD4 T cells, CD45RO-negative and CD62L-positive, were flow-sorted from PBMCs. V lost 0 bases, J lost 6 bases, and 11 bases lay in between. CDR3 length: 15 amino acids. The germline CDR1 and CDR2 sequences are LGHNA and YNFKEQ. Repertoires were generated with immunoSEQ multiplex PCR, while TCRdb's copy carries only in-frame clones and drops some. The sample lists about 77,000 clones; around 90% were seen once. Details on this clone: Its target is not known.

The sequence came from a person aged 30 to 70 in good health. The chain employs TRBV4-2 and TRBJ2-2; no reliable D call. The sequencing input was naive CD4+ T cells from blood. The sample's subset: CD45RO-negative CD62L-positive naive CD4 T cells. This chain's CDR3 is CASSQDRSGPGELFF. DNA for the CDR3: TGTGCCAGCAGCCAAGATAGGTCGGGTCCCGGGGAGCTGTTTTTT.